This entry lists 4 T cell receptor beta chains sequenced from one sample in a study of T cell responses to AZD1222 COVID-19 vaccine. The repertoire was sequenced with immunoSEQ multiplex PCR; TCRdb's copy has only in-frame clones and lacks some. The sample gives 70,000 or so clones, roughly 84% of which show up once; approximately 25% is in the top ten. The input for sequencing was peripheral blood, taken on day 0 of AZD1222 vaccination. Source of these receptors: an adult in good health.

The chain joins TRBV7-9 to TRBJ2-1, with D uncertain. CDR1 SEHNR and CDR2 FQNEAQ come from the germline V gene (reference sequence). The CDR3 runs 14 residues. V lost 1 base and J lost 8, with 12 bases in between. The CDR3: CASSLGVGLDEQFF. In DNA, the CDR3 is TGTGCCAGCAGCTTAGGGGTAGGGCTGGATGAGCAGTTCTTC.

This rearrangement joins TRBV28 to TRBJ2-7; possible D gene TRBD1, 6 bases. V shed 6 bases and J shed 4 bases, with 10 bases lying between them. The CDR3 is 12 amino acids. Germline-derived CDR1 and CDR2 are MDHEN and SYDVKM. CDR3 sequence reads: CASRLTGYEQYF. CDR3 nucleotides: TGTGCCAGCAGGCTTACAGGGTACGAGCAGTACTTC. Full variable domain (outside the CDR3, taken from reference TRBV28 and TRBJ2-7): DVKVTQSSRYLVKRTGEKVFLECVQDMDHENMFWYRQDPGLGLRLIYFSYDVKMKEKGDIPEGYSVSREKKERFSLILESASTNQTSMYLCASRLTGYEQYFGPGTRLTVT.

The CDR3: CASSQNKGPGNTIYF. CDR3 coding DNA: TGTGCCAGCAGCCAAAATAAGGGTCCTGGAAACACCATATATTTT. V usage is TRBV3-1 (or the pseudogene TRBV3-2) and J usage is TRBJ1-3, with D unresolved. The CDR3 has 15 residues. With 2 bases removed from V and 2 bases from J, the gap between germline ends came to 10 bases. The germline gives CDR1 LGHDT, CDR2 YNNKEL (reference sequence).

The chain uses TRBV5-1 and TRBJ1-1; D might be TRBD1 (6 bases). V was pared by 4 bases and J by 6 bases, with 16 bases between. Germline CDR1 reads SGHRS; CDR2 reads YFSETQ. This CDR3 has 14 amino acids. The DNA of the CDR3 is TGCGCCAGCAGCCCCGGCGTCGGGGGCTCTGAAGCTTTCTTT. Translation: CASSPGVGGSEAFF.